This paragraph covers one TCR beta chain sequence. Trimming removed 7 bases at V and 6 bases at J, with 15 bases between. The CDR3 has 13 amino acids. CDR1 and CDR2 from the germline V gene are SNHLY and FYNNEI. The data were produced by immunoSEQ multiplex PCR, yet TCRdb's version contains in-frame clones alone and is incomplete. The sample holds roughly 130,000 clones; 80% to 85% are singletons and the top ten take around 12%. These data belong to a study of blood T cell repertoires in COVID-19. The rearrangement links TRBV2 to TRBJ1-2; TRBD1 might be the D (6 bases). The receptor's source is a woman in her thirties who had recovered from COVID-19. Specimen: peripheral blood. CDR3 protein: CASISRGRHGYTF. DNA of the CDR3: TGTGCCAGCATCTCCAGGGGTAGGCATGGCTACACCTTC.